The T cell receptor (beta chain) described here comes from a study of cytomegalovirus exposure and HLA in healthy donors. Study-wide results and limits: The likely origin of a cluster of highly shared sequence variants was a sequencing artifact. Some segments of the V type, notably TRBV6-2 and TRBV6-3, were excluded as indistinguishable.

13 Jbeta primers and 60 Vbeta primers were used for the PCR. The assay was immunoSEQ multiplex PCR, and TCRdb's table has in-frame clones only and misses some. Of about 220,000 clones listed, approximately 82% were seen once; the top ten hold approximately 0.6%. The CDR3 length is 14 residues. Germline loops: CDR1 SEHNR, CDR2 FQNEAQ (reference sequence). As regards this clone: Its antigen is still unknown. The junction differs from germline at one of its ends, possibly a read error.

The chain couples TRBV7-9 to TRBJ1-2, with D perhaps TRBD1 (5 bases). This sequence was found in a young man in good health and CMV-seronegative. Sequences were obtained from PBMCs. CDR3 DNA: TGTTCCAGCAGTCCACAGGCCCAAGGGGATGGCTACACCTTC. Translating gives CSSSPQAQGDGYTF.